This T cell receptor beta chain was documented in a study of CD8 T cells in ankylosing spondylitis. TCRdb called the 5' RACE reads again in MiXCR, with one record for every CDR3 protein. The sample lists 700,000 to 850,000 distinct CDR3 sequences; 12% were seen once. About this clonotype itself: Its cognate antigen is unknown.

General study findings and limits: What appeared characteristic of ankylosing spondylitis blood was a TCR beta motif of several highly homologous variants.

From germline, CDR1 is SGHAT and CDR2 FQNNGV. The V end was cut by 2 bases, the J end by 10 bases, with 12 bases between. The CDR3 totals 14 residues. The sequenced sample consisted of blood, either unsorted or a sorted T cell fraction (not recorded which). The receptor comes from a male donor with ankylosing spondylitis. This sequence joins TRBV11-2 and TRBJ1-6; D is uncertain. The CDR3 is CASSLTVKGSPLHF. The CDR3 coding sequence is TGTGCCAGCAGCTTAACGGTGAAGGGATCACCCCTCCACTTT.